This record looks at one T cell receptor (beta chain) sequence and its context. The target of this receptor is not known. Within one base of it there is no much larger clone, and no base qualities were kept. Whole blood was collected in K2EDTA tubes by collaborating institutions according to the institutions' own protocols. For TCRbeta analysis, collaborator samples were shipped as frozen whole blood, as isolated PBMCs, or as DNA extracted from either sample type. These data belong to a study of blood T cell repertoires in COVID-19 (dated by TCRdb to 2020 to 2021). About the full investigation: The collaborator samples originated in the United States, Italy and Spain and spanned the acute and convalescent phases of COVID-19. The dataset comprised deeply sampled blood TCRbeta repertoires from subjects exposed to, actively infected with, or recovered from COVID-19. The material from the prospective study consisted of cDNA or gDNA derived from T cells, B-cell-depleted T cells, or PBMCs. The samples were drawn from the first 160 participants of the ongoing ImmuneRACE study and from 1,254 subjects provided by 6 global collaborators. The repertoires were made available in a free public database intended to serve as a resource for research on the immune response to SARS-CoV-2. Where available, HLA class I and class II types were obtained from metadata supplied by the sample provider rather than from assay-based typing. A de-identified subject ID, COVID-19 status, age in years and sex were almost always included in the sample metadata. Findings and caveats that apply to the study as a whole: The amount of clinical and demographic metadata varied by source and participant and was provided uncurated.

TCRbeta CDR3 regions were amplified from genomic DNA using the immunoSEQ Assay, a bias-controlled multiplex PCR. For the original study's pipeline: Nucleated cell counts per sample were estimated from amplification of reference gene primers within the assay. To quantify the absolute abundance of each unique TCRbeta CDR3 rearrangement, sequence reads were collapsed and filtered. Productive Simpson clonality was computed per sample as the square root of Simpson's diversity index over productive rearrangements. TCRdb mirrors the immuneACCESS table, restricted to in-frame sequences. Some clones are absent from its copies; in checked studies, under half trace to an unresolved V gene, and the reason for the others is unknown. That table is the source of V, J and clone size, and D and trimming were worked out from the DNA. The sample yields 250,000 to 300,000 clones; around nine tenths were counted once. Approximately 2.2% of the sample rests with the top ten.

Including the terminal cysteine and phenylalanine, the CDR3 comprises 15 residues. This entry keeps only the CDR3 DNA: 45 bases, framed from base 1. V and J are truncated by 7 bases and 2 bases respectively, leaving an intervening sequence of 17 bases. CDR1 and CDR2 are read off the germline V gene (reference sequence) as LNHDA and SQIVND. This TCR came from a man aged 50-60 years with acute or convalescent COVID-19. The chain uses TRBV19 and TRBJ1-1; the D gene cannot be resolved reliably. Sequenced sample: peripheral blood. The encoded CDR3 is CASIGLGRHNTEAFF. The nucleotides read TGTGCCAGTATAGGTCTCGGCCGACACAACACTGAAGCTTTCTTT.